One TCR beta chain is described in this entry. No antigen is known for it. Assay used: immunoSEQ multiplex PCR; TCRdb lists only in-frame clones, some missing. The repertoire consists of a few hundred thousand clones, with about 90% occurring once and the leading ten covering around 4.2%. This CDR3 has 16 residues. Germline V lookup: CDR1 LNHDA, CDR2 SQIVND (reference sequence). V lost 4 bases and J lost 10; bases outside the gene matches: 15. This entry belongs to a study of Ad26.COV2.S vaccination and SARS-CoV-2 variants. The study, taken as a whole, reports: Spike-specific TCR breadth was greater in vaccine than placebo recipients.

Treatment: around 19 received Ad26.COV2.S at low or high dose, single or two shots; 5 received placebo; per-sample allocation not given. Sample collection was performed on day 63 after the first vaccine or placebo injection. This clonotype was sampled from a person between 18 and 65 years old who received the Ad26.COV2.S COVID-19 vaccine or a placebo. This specimen consisted of peripheral blood, obtained in a trial of Ad26.COV2.S vaccine versus placebo. This chain links TRBV19 with TRBJ2-1, with 8 positions matching TRBD2. CDR3 in amino acids: CASSSPRTSRSYEQFF. For the CDR3, the DNA is TGTGCCAGTAGTAGTCCCCGGACTAGCCGGAGTTACGAGCAGTTCTTC.